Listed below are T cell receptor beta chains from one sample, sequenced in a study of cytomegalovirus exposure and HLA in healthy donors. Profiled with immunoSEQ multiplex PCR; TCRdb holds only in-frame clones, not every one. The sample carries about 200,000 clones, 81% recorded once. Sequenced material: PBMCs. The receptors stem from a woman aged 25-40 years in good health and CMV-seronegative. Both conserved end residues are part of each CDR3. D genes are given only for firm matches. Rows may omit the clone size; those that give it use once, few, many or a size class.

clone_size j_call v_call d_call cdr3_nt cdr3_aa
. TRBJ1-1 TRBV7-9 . TGTGCCAGCAGCTTAGACACTCCGGGACTCAAGTTT CASSLDTPGLKF
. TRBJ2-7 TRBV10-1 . TGCGCCGGAGGGACAGACTCCTACGAGCAGTACTTC CAGGTDSYEQYF
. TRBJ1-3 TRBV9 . TGTGCCAGCAGCGGAACAGGGTTCTCTGGAAACACCATATATTTT CASSGTGFSGNTIYF
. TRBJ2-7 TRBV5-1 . TGCGCCAGCAGCTTGGAGGACTTCTACGAGCAGTACTTC CASSLEDFYEQYF
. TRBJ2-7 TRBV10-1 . TGCGCCAGCAGCCGGCGTGACAATTACGAGCAGTACTTC CASSRRDNYEQYF
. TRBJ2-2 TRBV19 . TGTGCCAGTAGTATCGGAGGGTCGAAAGCCGGGGAGCTGTTTTTT CASSIGGSKAGELFF
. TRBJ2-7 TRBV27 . TGTGCCAGCACTCATCTCGGGGAACGTGGGACCTACGAGCAGTACTTC CASTHLGERGTYEQYF
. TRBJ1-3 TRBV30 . TGTGCCTGGAGTGTAGGCCAGGGGCGCGGAAACACCATATATTTT CAWSVGQGRGNTIYF
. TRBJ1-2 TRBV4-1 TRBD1 TGCGCCAGCAGCCATATAGACAGGGGACTCGATGGCTACACCTTC CASSHIDRGLDGYTF
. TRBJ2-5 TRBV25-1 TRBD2 TGTGCCAGCAGTGAATGGAGACTAGCGGAAGAGACCCAGTACTTC CASSEWRLAEETQYF
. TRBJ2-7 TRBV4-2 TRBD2 TGTGCCAGCAGCCCCCAAGGAGCTAGCGGGGGGGAGCAGTACTTC CASSPQGASGGEQYF
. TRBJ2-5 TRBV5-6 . TGTGCCAGCAGCTCGGGGGACCCCCGGGAGACCCAGTACTTC CASSSGDPRETQYF
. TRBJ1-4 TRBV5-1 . TGCGCCAGCAGCTTGCAACAGGGTAGCGAAAAACTGTTTTTT CASSLQQGSEKLFF
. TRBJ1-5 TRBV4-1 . TGCGCCAGCAGCCAAGAGGACGGGGGAGGCAATCAGCCCCAGCATTTT CASSQEDGGGNQPQHF
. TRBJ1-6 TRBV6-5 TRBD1 TGTGCCAGCAGTTCCGGGACAGGGACTAATTCACCCCTCCACTTT CASSSGTGTNSPLHF
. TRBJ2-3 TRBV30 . TGTGCCTGGAGTGGGGGGTCGGGGGTGGATACGCAGTATTTT CAWSGGSGVDTQYF
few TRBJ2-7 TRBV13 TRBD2 TGTGCCAGCGGGCTAGCGGGCTTGGAGCAGTACTTC CASGLAGLEQYF
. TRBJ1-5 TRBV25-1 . TGTGCCAGCAGTGAAGGGGGCAGTCAGCCCCAGCATTTT CASSEGGSQPQHF
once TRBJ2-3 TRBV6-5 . TGTGCCAGCAGTTACGGAGGGACAGACACAGATACGCAGTATTTT CASSYGGTDTDTQYF
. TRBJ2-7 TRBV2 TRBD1 TGTGCCAGCAGTGAACGACAGGGCAGCTACGAGCAGTACTTC CASSERQGSYEQYF
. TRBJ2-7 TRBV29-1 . TGCAGCGTAGAACAGGGCGCCTACGAGCAGTACTTC CSVEQGAYEQYF
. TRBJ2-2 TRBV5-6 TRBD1 TGTGCCAGCAGCCTGGGGACAGTAAACACCGGGGAGCTGTTTTTT CASSLGTVNTGELFF
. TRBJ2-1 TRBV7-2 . TGTGCCAGCAGCCTGGACTACTACAATGAGCAGTTCTTC CASSLDYYNEQFF
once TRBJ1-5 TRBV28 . TGTGCCAGCAGTTTGGGGGGGCACGCTGTGGGGCAGCCCCAGCATTTT CASSLGGHAVGQPQHF
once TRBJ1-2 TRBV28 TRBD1 TGTGCCAGCAGTTTAGGGGGACAGGGATCCTATGGCTACACCTTC CASSLGGQGSYGYTF
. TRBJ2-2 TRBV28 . TGTGCCAGCAGCCCTAGCATGGGCACCGGGGAGCTGTTTTTT CASSPSMGTGELFF
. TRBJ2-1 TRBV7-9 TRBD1 TGTGCCAGCAGCCGCACGGGACAGGGGATCAATGAGCAGTTCTTC CASSRTGQGINEQFF
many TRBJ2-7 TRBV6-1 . TGTGCCAGCAGTGAACTAGAGGAGGCCTACGAGCAGTACTTC CASSELEEAYEQYF
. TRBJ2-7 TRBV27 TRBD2 TGTGCCAGCAGTTCATTACTAGCGGGACTTTACGAGCAGTACTTC CASSSLLAGLYEQYF
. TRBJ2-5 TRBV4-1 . TGCGCCAGCAGCCGGCGACTGGGAGTAGAGGAGACCCAGTACTTC CASSRRLGVEETQYF
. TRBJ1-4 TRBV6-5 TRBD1 TGTGCCAGCACCCCAGGACAGGGACCTAATGAAAAACTGTTTTTT CASTPGQGPNEKLFF
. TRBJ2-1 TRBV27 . TGTGCCAGCAGTCCCCTCCGGGACTCTCTCTACAATGAGCAGTTCTTC CASSPLRDSLYNEQFF
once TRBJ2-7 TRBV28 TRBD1 TGTGCCACGACAGGGTTACTCTACGAGCAGTACTTC CATTGLLYEQYF
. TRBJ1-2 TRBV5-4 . TGTGCCAGCAGCTTTAGGAACCACCAGGGGCGAGTTGAAGCTAACTATGGCTACACCTTC CASSFRNHQGRVEANYGYTF
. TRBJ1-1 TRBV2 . TGTGCCAGCTTATACTCCCCGAACACTGAAGCTTTCTTT CASLYSPNTEAFF
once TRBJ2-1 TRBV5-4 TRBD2 TGTGCCAGCAGAACCGGGACTAGCGGAAACAATGAGCAGTTCTTC CASRTGTSGNNEQFF
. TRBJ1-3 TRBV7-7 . TGTGCCAGCAGCCCCCCATTGGGGAGGCCTGGAAACACCATATATTTT CASSPPLGRPGNTIYF
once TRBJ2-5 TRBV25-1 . TGTGCCAGCGGATGGGGGCAAGAGGCCCAGTACTTC CASGWGQEAQYF
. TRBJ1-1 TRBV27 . TGTGCCAGCAGTCAAAATATGGGGAGAGCTTTCTTT CASSQNMGRAFF
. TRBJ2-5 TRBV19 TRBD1 TGTGCCACTCGGACAGGGCCGGGGGAGACCCAGTACTTC CATRTGPGETQYF
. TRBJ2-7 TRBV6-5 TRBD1 TGTGCCAGCAGTTACGCGGGGACAGGGGGGCACGAGCAGTACTTC CASSYAGTGGHEQYF
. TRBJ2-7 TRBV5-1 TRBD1 TGCGCCAGCAGCCCCAGGACAGGTTCCTACGAGCAGTACTTC CASSPRTGSYEQYF
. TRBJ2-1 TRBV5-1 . TGCGCCAGCATCGAGACAGGTTCTAATGAGCAGTTCTTC CASIETGSNEQFF
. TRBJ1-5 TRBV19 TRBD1 TGTGCCAGTACTAAACTGGGACAGGGGGCTCGTGGCAATCAGCCCCAGCATTTT CASTKLGQGARGNQPQHF
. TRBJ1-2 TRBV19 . TGTGCCAGTAGGGACAGAGCTAACTATGGCTACACCTTC CASRDRANYGYTF
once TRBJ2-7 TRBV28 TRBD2 TGTGCCAGCAGTTTCGGGGGGTTCTCCTACGAGCAGTACTTC CASSFGGFSYEQYF
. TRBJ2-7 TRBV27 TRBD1 TGTGCCAGCAGTTTGTTGGGACAGAGTACCTACGAGCAGTACTTC CASSLLGQSTYEQYF
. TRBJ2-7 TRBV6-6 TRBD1 TGTGCCAGCACCCAAGGGAGAGGGGGCTATTCCTACGAGCAGTACTTC CASTQGRGGYSYEQYF
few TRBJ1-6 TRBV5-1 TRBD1 TGCGCCAGCAGCCCGGGACAGGGGGTCGACAATTCACCCCTCCACTTT CASSPGQGVDNSPLHF
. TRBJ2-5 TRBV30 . TGTGCCTGGAGTGGGCCTAGCGTTCCAGAGACCCAGTACTTC CAWSGPSVPETQYF
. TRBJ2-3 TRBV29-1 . TGCAGCGTCGACCAAAGCGGTCCCACAGATACGCAGTATTTT CSVDQSGPTDTQYF
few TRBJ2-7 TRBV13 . TGTGCCAGCAGCTCGCGCAACGAGCAGTACTTC CASSSRNEQYF
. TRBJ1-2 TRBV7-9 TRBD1 TGTGCCGGTACAGGGGCCGGGAACTATGGCTACACCTTC CAGTGAGNYGYTF
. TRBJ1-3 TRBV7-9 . TGTGCCAGCAGCCTGGACACAGGAAACACCATATATTTT CASSLDTGNTIYF
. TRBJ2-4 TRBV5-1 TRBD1 TGCGCCAGCAGCTCCACGCGAGGGACAGGGGAAAACATTCAGTACTTC CASSSTRGTGENIQYF